A selection of T cell receptor beta chains follows, all from one sample in a study of cytomegalovirus exposure and HLA in healthy donors. Sequencing was performed with immunoSEQ multiplex PCR; in TCRdb, only in-frame clones are kept and a portion is missing. The repertoire has some 130,000 clones, about 72% of them found once; the top ten carry approximately 1.5%. Material: PBMCs. The receptors derive from a young man in good health and CMV-seropositive. Both conserved end residues are part of each CDR3. A D gene is named only where the DNA matches it firmly. The size entry is marked missing in some rows and otherwise reads once, few, many or a size class.

size	V	J	D	DNA	CDR3
once	TRBV5-6	TRBJ2-7	TRBD2	TGTGCCAGCAGCTCCGGGACTAGCGGAGGGGGGTACTTC	CASSSGTSGGGYF
NA	TRBV28	TRBJ2-5	TRBD2	TGTGCCAGCAGTCCCTGGGGGGTTTTTAGCGGGATCCAAGAGACCCAGTACTTC	CASSPWGVFSGIQETQYF
NA	TRBV13	TRBJ2-1	TRBD2	TGTGCCAGCAACCAGCGGGAGGGGCAAGCAACTAGTAACAATGAGCAGTTCTTC	CASNQREGQATSNNEQFF
NA	TRBV9	TRBJ2-5	TRBD2	TGTGCCAGCAGCGTAGTGGCTAGCGGGAGTACTGAGACCCAGTACTTC	CASSVVASGSTETQYF
few	TRBV7-8	TRBJ2-7	NA	TGTGCCAGCAGCTTTCAGATTAACTCCTACGAGCAGTACTTC	CASSFQINSYEQYF
NA	TRBV5-1	TRBJ1-1	NA	TGCGCCAGCAGCTCCGCCGGACTGGGGGGCACTGAAGCTTTCTTT	CASSSAGLGGTEAFF
NA	TRBV2	TRBJ2-7	NA	TGTGCCAGCAGTGGGAGCCGAGACAGGACTTTCTCCTACGAGCAGTACTTC	CASSGSRDRTFSYEQYF
NA	TRBV5-1	TRBJ2-7	TRBD2	TGCGCCAGCAGCTTGGCCCCTACTGGGGCGGGAGCCCCCTACGAGCAGTACTTC	CASSLAPTGAGAPYEQYF
once	TRBV19	TRBJ2-7	TRBD2	TGTGCCAGTAGCCCGGGACTAGCGGGAGGGTACTACGAGCAGTACTTC	CASSPGLAGGYYEQYF
NA	TRBV5-1	TRBJ1-6	NA	TGCGCCAGCACCTCAGGACAGTCCCCCCTCCACTTT	CASTSGQSPLHF
NA	TRBV27	TRBJ2-5	NA	TGTGCCAGCACCCGACCCTGGGGGGGAGAAAGGGGGGAGACCCAGTACTTC	CASTRPWGGERGETQYF
NA	TRBV9	TRBJ2-1	TRBD2	TGTGCCAGCAGCATTAGCGGGACGCCCTACAATGAGCAGTTCTTC	CASSISGTPYNEQFF
NA	TRBV9	TRBJ2-3	NA	TGTGCCAGCAGCGTCGGGACAGATACGCAGTATTTT	CASSVGTDTQYF
NA	TRBV6-5	TRBJ2-3	TRBD1	TGTGCCAGCAGTGGTCGGGACAGGCGACCGCAGTATTTT	CASSGRDRRPQYF
NA	TRBV5-1	TRBJ2-5	TRBD2	TGCGCCAGCAGCTCGGGGATAGCGGGAGGGCCTCCAGAGACCCAGTACTTC	CASSSGIAGGPPETQYF
NA	TRBV12-1	TRBJ2-7	NA	TGTGCCAGCATACATATGAGACGGGACGAGCAGTACTTC	CASIHMRRDEQYF
few	TRBV7-2	TRBJ2-3	NA	TGTGCCAGCAGCTTAGTAGCGCAAAGGGATACGCAGTATTTT	CASSLVAQRDTQYF
few	TRBV9	TRBJ1-2	NA	TGTGCCAGCAGCGCACTGGGCCAGGATGGCTACACCTTC	CASSALGQDGYTF
NA	TRBV5-1	TRBJ2-3	NA	TGCGCCAGCAGCCTCAGGGGACTAACAGATACGCAGTATTTT	CASSLRGLTDTQYF
NA	TRBV4-2	TRBJ2-2	TRBD2	TGTGCCAGCAGCCAGCCCGGGGGGGCCGGGGAGCTGTTTTTT	CASSQPGGAGELFF
NA	TRBV29-1	TRBJ1-1	NA	TGCAGCGTTGGAACAGGCGACGTGGGCACTGAAGCTTTCTTT	CSVGTGDVGTEAFF
NA	TRBV5-4	TRBJ2-3	NA	TGTGCCAGCAGCTTGGTTGGCTTGGGCACAGATACGCAGTATTTT	CASSLVGLGTDTQYF
NA	TRBV7-6	TRBJ2-2	TRBD2	TGTGCCAGCAGCTTAGAGAAGCGGGAGGCGGTCGGGGAGCTGTTTTTT	CASSLEKREAVGELFF
NA	TRBV2	TRBJ2-4	TRBD1	TGTGCCAGCAGTCCTATTCTAGGACAGGGTTTAAACATTCAGTACTTC	CASSPILGQGLNIQYF
NA	TRBV4-1	TRBJ1-3	NA	TGCGCCAGCAGCCACACACACTCTGGAAACACCATATATTTT	CASSHTHSGNTIYF
NA	TRBV5-4	TRBJ2-7	TRBD1	TGTGCCAGCAGCTTGGAGGGACAGGGGTACCCGCGAGAGCAGTACTTC	CASSLEGQGYPREQYF
NA	TRBV7-8	TRBJ1-1	NA	TGTGCCAGCAGCTTAGAGACAGCCAGTAACACTGAAGCTTTCTTT	CASSLETASNTEAFF
NA	TRBV12-1	TRBJ2-7	NA	NA	CASSPGVGQGASDEQYF
NA	TRBV5-4	TRBJ2-2	TRBD1	TGTGCCAGCAGCTTGCATCCCAGGGGGCGCACCGGGGAGCTGTTTTTT	CASSLHPRGRTGELFF
few	TRBV19	TRBJ1-1	NA	TGTGCCAGTAGTCGACAGACGAACACTGAAGCTTTCTTT	CASSRQTNTEAFF
NA	TRBV19	TRBJ1-1	NA	TGTGCCAGTAGTATGACAAGTAACACTGAAGCTTTCTTT	CASSMTSNTEAFF
few	TRBV7-8	TRBJ2-7	NA	TGTGCCAGCAGCTTAGGCCCCGGAGACTACGAGCAGTACTTC	CASSLGPGDYEQYF
NA	TRBV9	TRBJ2-5	TRBD1	TGTGCCAGCGCACCAGGGGGAGCACGAGTGGAGACCCAGTACTTC	CASAPGGARVETQYF
NA	TRBV11-3	TRBJ2-1	TRBD2	TGTGCCAGCAGCAAAGGGACTAGCGGGAGCTACAATGAGCAGTTCTTC	CASSKGTSGSYNEQFF
once	TRBV28	TRBJ2-1	NA	NA	CASSFLESGQFF
few	TRBV7-6	TRBJ2-7	TRBD2	TGTGCCAGCAGCTTAGTCCCTAGCGGGAGTTTCTACGAGCAGTACTTC	CASSLVPSGSFYEQYF
NA	TRBV19	TRBJ1-3	NA	TGTGCCAGTACCCCGGTAGTTCCCGGAAACACCATATATTTT	CASTPVVPGNTIYF
NA	TRBV10-3	TRBJ1-3	NA	TGTGCCATCAGCTTAACCGGGACAACTGGAAACACCATATATTTT	CAISLTGTTGNTIYF
NA	TRBV6-5	TRBJ1-2	NA	TGTGCCAGCAGTTACTCACGCGGATATGGCTACACCTTC	CASSYSRGYGYTF
NA	TRBV23-1	TRBJ1-5	TRBD1	TGCGCCAGCACGACAGGGGGCCCTGTTCGTCCCCAGCATTTT	CASTTGGPVRPQHF
NA	TRBV7-8	TRBJ2-5	TRBD2	TGTGCCAGCAGCTTAGATCCCTGGACTAGCGGGAGAATGGAGACCCAGTACTTC	CASSLDPWTSGRMETQYF
few	TRBV10-3	TRBJ2-1	TRBD2	TGTGCCATCAACCCGGGACTAGCGCCTTCTTACAATGAGCAGTTCTTC	CAINPGLAPSYNEQFF